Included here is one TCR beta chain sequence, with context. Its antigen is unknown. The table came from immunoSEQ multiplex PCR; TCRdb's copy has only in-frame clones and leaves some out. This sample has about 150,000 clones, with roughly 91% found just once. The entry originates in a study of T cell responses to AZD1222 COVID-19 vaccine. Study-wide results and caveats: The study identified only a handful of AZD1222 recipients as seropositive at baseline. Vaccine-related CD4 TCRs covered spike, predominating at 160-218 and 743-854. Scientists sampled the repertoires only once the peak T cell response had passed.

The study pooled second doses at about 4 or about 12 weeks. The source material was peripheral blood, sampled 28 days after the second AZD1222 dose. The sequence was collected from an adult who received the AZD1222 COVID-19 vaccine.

CDR3 nucleotide sequence: TGTGCCAGCAGCGTAGGGACAGGGGGCGTTGGCTACACCTTC. Translating it yields CASSVGTGGVGYTF. The V gene is TRBV9, the J gene TRBJ1-2; TRBD1 matches at 11 bases. Germline CDR1 is SGDLS and CDR2 is YYNGEE. The V gene end was trimmed by 0 bases and the J gene end by 7 bases; junction bases not matched to a gene: 2. The CDR3 loop spans 14 amino acids.